This T cell receptor (beta chain) derives from a study of OX40 agonist ivuxolimab in advanced cancers. Study-level information: Patients' therapy was ivuxolimab, an antibody that acts as an agonist of OX40 (CD134). General study points: Some nonresponders also had low normalized T-cell clonal expansion.

Produced via immunoSEQ multiplex PCR; TCRdb's table is partial and in-frame only. The sample contains about 26,000 clones, 88% of which appear only once. Of note for this clone: Its antigen is unknown.

It was autoimmune disease history or systemic immunosuppression that excluded patients. The CDR3 is made up of 13 amino acids. CDR1 MNHEY and CDR2 SMNVEV come from the germline V gene (reference sequence). Trimming shortened V by 0 bases and J by 8 bases, and 10 bases separated the two germline ends. This chain connects TRBV27 to TRBJ1-2; D is ambiguous. The receptor's source is an adult with an advanced solid tumor such as melanoma, head and neck, liver or kidney cancer. The specimen comprised CD4+ or CD8+ T cells sorted from blood, sampled in a trial of the OX40 agonist ivuxolimab. DNA of the CDR3: TGTGCCAGCAGTTTATCTAGGGTTGGAGGCTACACCTTC. Translated: CASSLSRVGGYTF.